Below, 20 T cell receptor beta chains from the same sample are listed, as sequenced in a study of blood T cells in healthy people across ages. The use of a sample-barcoded 5' primer and a J-beta primer mix characterized a second PCR of roughly 6 to 11 cycles. MiXCR, applied by TCRdb to the 5' RACE reads, yields one record per CDR3 protein. The sample has under 700,000 distinct CDR3 sequences; under 30% are singletons. This sample was also put to use in a study of T cells of mothers and their children.

The specimen was blood. These receptors all come from a boy between 10 and 17 years old in good health.

This clonotype came up a few times. An end of the junction differs from the germline gene, which may be a read error. The CDR3 sequence: CAGSLRDRWDYGYTF. The DNA for the CDR3 is TGTGCCGGCAGCCTCCGGGATCGATGGGACTATGGCTACACCTTC. V and J are TRBV7-9 and TRBJ1-2; D ambiguous. The CDR3 length is 15 residues. From germline, CDR1 is SEHNR and CDR2 FQNEAQ (reference sequence).

This sequence joins TRBV14 and TRBJ2-3, with unresolved D. The germline gives CDR1 SGHDN, CDR2 FVKESK. The CDR3 runs 16 residues. V lost 4 bases and J 0 bases, leaving 14 bases between the germline ends. The CDR3 bases are TGTGCCAGCAGCCCTAGACACCATTCTAGCACAGATACGCAGTATTTT. Translating it yields CASSPRHHSSTDTQYF.

This chain links TRBV7-2 with TRBJ2-1; 9 bases are shared with TRBD2. Germline values: CDR1 SGHTA, CDR2 FQGNSA. V was clipped by 6 bases and J by 4 bases; unmatched bases: 7. The length of the CDR3 is 15 residues. The CDR3 nucleotides are TGTGCCAGCAGGCTCCTAGCGGGAACTTACAATGAGCAGTTCTTC. Protein product: CASRLLAGTYNEQFF.

This clonotype was observed a few times. The chain combines TRBV30 with TRBJ2-1; 7 bases are a match to TRBD1. The germline CDR1 and CDR2 sequences are GTSNPN and SVGIG (reference sequence). The junction had 3 bases not matched to a gene; V was cut back by 5 bases and J by 5 bases. CDR3 length equals 12 residues. The chain's CDR3 is CAWDRDNNEQFF. DNA of the CDR3: TGTGCCTGGGACAGGGACAACAATGAGCAGTTCTTC. Full variable domain (remainder filled in from reference TRBV30 and TRBJ2-1): SQTIHQWPATLVQPVGSPLSLECTVEGTSNPNLYWYRQAAGRGLQLLFYSVGIGQISSEVPQNLSASRPQDRQFILSSKKLLLSDSGFYLCAWDRDNNEQFFGPGTRLTVL.

The chain is built from TRBV27 and TRBJ2-5; 8 positions agree with TRBD2. V gave up 4 bases and J gave up 5 bases; unmatched junction bases: 3. Germline V gene data show CDR1 as MNHEY and CDR2 as SMNVEV (reference sequence). This CDR3 is 13 amino acids long. CDR3 nucleotide sequence: TGTGCCAGCAGTTCGACTAGCGACGAGACCCAGTACTTC. Its protein is CASSSTSDETQYF.

J is TRBJ1-1 and V is TRBV7-2, with TRBD1 identical over 7 bases. Germline loops: CDR1 SGHTA, CDR2 FQGNSA. This CDR3 region has 15 residues. With 1 base clipped from V and 3 bases from J, the junction kept 5 bases outside the gene matches. The chain's CDR3 is CASSLVTGSYTEAFF. For the CDR3, the DNA is TGTGCCAGCAGCTTAGTGACAGGGAGCTACACTGAAGCTTTCTTT.

This clonotype was seen a handful of times. The J gene is TRBJ2-1, the V gene TRBV9, with D perhaps TRBD2 (5 bases). Germline loops: CDR1 SGDLS, CDR2 YYNGEE. The length of the CDR3 is 16 residues. V lost 3 bases to trimming and J lost 0 bases, with 13 bases between them. This CDR3 is CASSGLWESSYNEQFF. Written as DNA, the CDR3 is TGTGCCAGCAGCGGACTTTGGGAGAGCTCCTACAATGAGCAGTTCTTC.

This clonotype occurred a few times. The chain uses TRBV20-1 and TRBJ1-6; D ambiguous. V was trimmed by 3 bases and J by 10 bases, leaving 13 bases between them. CDR3 length: 13 amino acids. CDR1 and CDR2 from the germline V gene are DFQATT and SNEGSKA (reference sequence). The CDR3 region has the DNA TGCAGTGCTAGCCATAGGGCTAACTCACCCCTCCACTTT. Its protein is CSASHRANSPLHF.

The rearrangement links TRBV20-1 to TRBJ2-1, with 10 bases fitting TRBD2. The V segment lost 1 base and the J segment 6 bases; nucleotides outside the gene matches: 3. CDR1 is DFQATT and CDR2 is SNEGSKA in the germline V gene (reference sequence). The CDR3 runs 14 residues. Here the CDR3 DNA reads TGCAGTGCTAGAGGACTAGCGGGCTCCAATGAGCAGTTCTTC. Translated: CSARGLAGSNEQFF.

CDR3 DNA sequence: TGTGCCAGCAGCTTAGATGGGCTGCAGACCCAGTACTTC. Its translation: CASSLDGLQTQYF. The chain couples TRBV7-3 to TRBJ2-5; D is undetermined. Trimming left V 2 bases short and J 6 bases short, with 10 bases between. This CDR3 has 13 amino acids. The germline V gene encodes CDR1 SGHTA and CDR2 FQGTGA.

This clonotype was recorded a few times. This chain links TRBV5-6 with TRBJ2-1; 12 bases map to TRBD2. The J call is in doubt because the DNA end fits TRBJ2-7 better. The length of the CDR3 is 15 residues. Germline lookup yields CDR1 SGHDT and CDR2 YYEEEE. The chain's CDR3 is CASSLRGLAGYEQYF. In DNA form, the CDR3 reads TGTGCCAGCAGCTTAAGGGGACTAGCGGGCTACGAGCAGTACTTC.

The chain uses TRBV20-1 and TRBJ1-1; D might be TRBD1 (6 bases). Germline CDR1 reads DFQATT; CDR2 reads SNEGSKA (reference sequence). Trimming took 3 bases from V and 1 from J, leaving 9 bases between them. This CDR3 spans 13 amino acids. The CDR3 DNA sequence: TGCAGTGCTAGGGGACACCAGAACACTGAAGCTTTCTTT. Protein sequence: CSARGHQNTEAFF.

Many counts were recorded for this clonotype. Here the CDR3 DNA reads TGTGCCAGCAGCTACACTAGCGGGAGCGGCCGGGAGACCCAGTACTTC. This gives the protein CASSYTSGSGRETQYF. The chain joins TRBV7-2 to TRBJ2-5; the match to TRBD2 covers 11 bases. Germline assignment: CDR1 SGHTA and CDR2 FQGNSA. This CDR3 contains 16 residues. Germline trimming cut 4 bases from V and 5 bases from J; bases unmatched to any gene: 9.

The chain combines TRBV6-2 or TRBV6-3 with TRBJ1-6; weak D call: TRBD1 (6 bases). This CDR3 is built from 13 residues. V lost 4 bases, J lost 14 bases, and 15 bases lay in between. CDR1 and CDR2 from the germline V gene are MNHEY and SVGEGT. CDR3 DNA sequence: TGTGCCAGCAGTTTGACAGGCTACGGAGCCCTCCACTTT. Protein product: CASSLTGYGALHF.

The chain uses TRBV29-1 and TRBJ2-7; D unresolved. This CDR3 comprises 11 residues. Germline loops: CDR1 SQVTM, CDR2 ANQGSEA. Trimming cost V 4 bases and J 3 bases, with 7 bases left between them. CDR3 DNA: TGCAGCGTTGGTGGGATCTACGAGCAGTACTTC. It specifies CSVGGIYEQYF.

Turning to this clonotype: One end of the junction does not line up with germline, which may come from a read error. The chain recombines TRBV6-1 with TRBJ2-5; D is uncertain. Germline V CDR1 and CDR2: MNHNS, SASEGT. This CDR3 region has 13 residues. The CDR3 sequence is CANSLDGGETQYF. CDR3 DNA sequence: TGTGCCAACAGTTTGGACGGTGGAGAGACCCAGTACTTC.

This clonotype has a count of ten or more. The V gene is TRBV7-2, the J gene TRBJ2-1; TRBD2 aligns across 9 bases. CDR1 and CDR2 (germline): SGHTA, FQGNSA. The trim removed 5 bases at V and 7 bases at J, leaving 6 bases unmatched. The CDR3 loop spans 14 amino acids. The CDR3 is CASSPGTSFNEQFF. The CDR3, as DNA: TGTGCCAGCAGCCCAGGGACTAGCTTTAATGAGCAGTTCTTC.

The V call is TRBV5-1, the J call TRBJ2-2; tentative D call: TRBD2 (5 bases). Germline assignment: CDR1 SGHRS and CDR2 YFSETQ. CDR3 length: 14 amino acids. Trimming took 6 bases from V and 1 from J, leaving 10 bases between them. The CDR3, as DNA: TGCGCCAGCACTCAGCGGAGGAACACCGGGGAGCTGTTTTTT. Translated: CASTQRRNTGELFF.

This chain uses TRBV27 with TRBJ2-1; a possible D gene is TRBD2 (5 bases). The germline V gene has CDR1 MNHEY and CDR2 SMNVEV (reference sequence). V was pared by 4 bases and J by 4 bases, with 14 bases between. The CDR3 runs to 15 residues. The CDR3 sequence is CASSSGMAVYNEQFF. CDR3 nucleotide sequence: TGTGCCAGCAGTTCCGGGATGGCGGTATACAATGAGCAGTTCTTC.

A few counts support this clonotype. The J gene is TRBJ2-7, the V gene TRBV6-5; 7 bases agree with TRBD1. Per germline, CDR1 MNHEY and CDR2 SVGAGI. The CDR3 is 15 residues long. After removal of 1 base from V and 9 bases from J, the junction contained 12 bases not matched to a gene. DNA of the CDR3: TGTGCCAGCAGTTACTTCGGGACAGACCCGGCGGGGCAGTACTTC. Its translation is CASSYFGTDPAGQYF.